Below, 23 T cell receptor beta chains from the same sample are listed, as sequenced in a study of T cell repertoires in cytomegalovirus infection. TCRdb independently ran MiXCR on the reads; one entry per CDR3 protein. The sample carries 200,000 to 300,000 distinct CDR3 sequences, about 12% recorded once. Sequencing used PBMCs. The receptors stem from a human donor in good health (CMV status not recorded). Some clones in this sample may be carry-over from other donors' samples.

This clonotype was seen many times. The chain uses TRBV28 and TRBJ2-5, with TRBD1 matching over 8 bases. V dropped 5 bases and J dropped 6; count of bases not matched to a gene: 8. The CDR3 totals 14 residues. Germline V gives CDR1 MDHEN, CDR2 SYDVKM. The chain's CDR3 is CASSPVDRGKTQYF. As DNA, the CDR3 is TGTGCCAGCAGTCCCGTCGACAGGGGCAAGACCCAGTACTTC.

This clonotype was observed at least ten times. This chain links TRBV7-2 with TRBJ2-2, with D hard to call. The CDR3 covers 14 residues. CDR1 and CDR2 (germline): SGHTA, FQGNSA. The ends were cut back, 2 bases at V and 5 bases at J, with 9 bases in the middle. CDR3 sequence (DNA): TGTGCCAGCAGCTTAAACAGAGGAACCGGGGAGCTGTTTTTT. This codes for CASSLNRGTGELFF.

The rearrangement joins TRBV5-1 to TRBJ1-1, with a weak D call TRBD1 (6 bases). V shed 4 bases and J shed 7 bases, with 23 bases lying between them. The CDR3 contains 16 residues. Per the germline V gene, CDR1 is SGHRS and CDR2 is YFSETQ. This CDR3 is CASSPDRVPGVDEAFF. The CDR3 nucleotides read TGCGCCAGCAGCCCGGACCGAGTCCCAGGGGTGGATGAAGCTTTCTTT.

This sequence joins TRBV5-1 and TRBJ2-3, with D unresolved. The germline V gene has CDR1 SGHRS and CDR2 YFSETQ. The V and J ends lost 0 bases and 1 base respectively, with 9 bases between them. The CDR3 has 15 residues. The CDR3 protein is CASSLAPDGTDTQYF. The CDR3 DNA reads as TGCGCCAGCAGCTTGGCCCCGGACGGCACAGATACGCAGTATTTT. The full variable domain, with the rest looked up from reference TRBV5-1 and TRBJ2-3, is KAGVTQTPRYLIKTRGQQVTLSCSPISGHRSVSWYQQTPGQGLQFLFEYFSETQRNKGNFPGRFSGRQFSNSRSEMNVSTLELGDSALYLCASSLAPDGTDTQYFGPGTRLTVL.

In this sample, this clonotype turned up a few times. CDR3 DNA sequence: TGTGCCAGCAGCCAATTCGGTGGGGTTGGCGCCGGGGAGCTGTTTTTT. Encoded protein: CASSQFGGVGAGELFF. The chain uses TRBV3-1 and TRBJ2-2; D not certain. CDR3 length: 16 amino acids. Trimming took off 2 bases at V and 6 bases at J, with 16 bases between the two ends. Per the germline V gene, CDR1 is LGHDT and CDR2 is YNNKEL (reference sequence).

The table lists this clonotype with many counts. The chain is built from TRBV6-5 and TRBJ1-6; no clear D gene. The CDR3 has 12 amino acids. V lost 0 bases to trimming and J lost 8 bases, with 2 bases between them. Germline V gene data show CDR1 as MNHEY and CDR2 as SVGAGI. CDR3 nucleotide sequence: TGTGCCAGCAGTTACTCGGATTCACCCCTCCACTTT. Residues: CASSYSDSPLHF.

This clonotype was detected many times. The chain couples TRBV28 to TRBJ1-4; D gene uncertain. V lost 5 bases to trimming and J lost 2 bases, with 12 bases between them. CDR1 is MDHEN, CDR2 SYDVKM, per germline. This CDR3 is built from 15 residues. The CDR3 DNA follows: TGTGCCAGCAGTCCGCCCAGAGCCACTAATGAAAAACTGTTTTTT. It yields the protein CASSPPRATNEKLFF.

The V gene is TRBV6-5, the J gene TRBJ1-2, with 8 positions matching TRBD1. The CDR3 totals 13 residues. Per the germline V gene, CDR1 is MNHEY and CDR2 is SVGAGI. The V gene end was trimmed by 6 bases and the J gene end by 9 bases; junction bases not matched to a gene: 9. This chain's CDR3 is CASRRDRGSRYTF. For the CDR3, the DNA is TGTGCCAGCAGGCGCGACAGGGGAAGTCGCTACACCTTC.

Many counts were recorded for this clonotype. This rearrangement joins TRBV7-2 to TRBJ2-7; D perhaps matches TRBD1 (6 bases). Looked up from germline, CDR1 is SGHTA and CDR2 is FQGNSA. The V end was cut by 5 bases, the J end by 4 bases, with 15 bases between. This CDR3 is 14 amino acids long. CDR3 sequence reads: CASSHPGHQYEQYF. CDR3 coding DNA: TGTGCCAGCAGCCACCCGGGACACCAATACGAGCAGTACTTC.

This clonotype has at least ten counts. The chain's CDR3 is CASSRRDRDIQYF. In DNA form, the CDR3 reads TGTGCCAGCAGTAGGAGGGATAGGGACATTCAGTACTTC. The gene calls are TRBV27 and TRBJ2-4; D is possibly TRBD2 (6 bases). From germline, CDR1 is MNHEY and CDR2 SMNVEV (reference sequence). This CDR3 is 13 amino acids long. Trimming shortened V by 5 bases and J by 8 bases, and 13 bases separated the two germline ends.

There are many counts of this clonotype. The chain joins TRBV28 to TRBJ2-7; 9 bases align to TRBD1. The CDR3 runs 15 residues. V was pared by 5 bases and J by 5 bases, with 10 bases of the junction left unmatched. The germline gives CDR1 MDHEN, CDR2 SYDVKM. CDR3 protein: CASSLPGTGRNEQYF. CDR3 coding DNA: TGTGCCAGCAGTCTCCCGGGGACAGGGAGAAACGAGCAGTACTTC.

This clonotype was picked up many times. The V and J genes are TRBV20-1 and TRBJ2-3; D gene uncertain. The CDR3 is made up of 11 amino acids. Germline-derived CDR1 and CDR2 are DFQATT and SNEGSKA (reference sequence). V was clipped by 5 bases and J by 6 bases, with 9 bases between them. DNA for the CDR3: TGCAGTGCTCCGCGTGCTGATACGCAGTATTTT. It encodes CSAPRADTQYF.

This clonotype showed up many times. The CDR3 region has the DNA TGTGCCAGCAGTCTCCTCCGGCGGGGAGCCTACAATGAGCAGTTCTTC. Translated, it gives CASSLLRRGAYNEQFF. This chain joins TRBV12-3 or TRBV12-4 and TRBJ2-1, with TRBD2 as a possible D gene (6 bases). CDR3 length: 16 amino acids. Between the trimmed V and J ends, which lost 5 bases and 2 bases, there was a span of 16 bases.

About this clonotype: A much larger clonotype is one base distant, so this may be a read error. This chain joins TRBV6-2 or TRBV6-3 and TRBJ2-1, with 9 bases matching TRBD2. Looked up from germline, CDR1 is MNHEY and CDR2 is SVGEGT. CDR3 length equals 18 residues. V shed 6 bases and J 7 bases; nucleotides not matched to a gene: 19. DNA of the CDR3: TGTGCCAGCAGCCTAATGGGGGCTATAGCGGGAGTACAAAATGAGCAGTTCTTC. Translating it yields CASSLMGAIAGVQNEQFF.

This clonotype was recorded at least ten times. The genes are TRBV28 and TRBJ2-1, with TRBD2 identical over 9 bases. CDR3 size: 16 residues. Looked up from germline, CDR1 is MDHEN and CDR2 is SYDVKM. J lost 9 bases, V lost 8 bases, and 17 bases had no gene match. CDR3 region: CASRPAGAGGNSEQFF. The CDR3 DNA reads as TGTGCCAGCCGCCCAGCGGGTGCGGGAGGGAATAGTGAGCAGTTCTTC.

This clonotype was observed at least ten times. The chain uses TRBV7-4 and TRBJ1-5, with unresolved D. Between the trimmed V and J ends, which lost 2 bases and 3 bases, there was a span of 14 bases. Germline CDR1 SGHVT, CDR2 SQSDAQ. The CDR3 consists of 16 residues. DNA of the CDR3: TGTGCCAGCAGCTTAAAGGTATCCTGGGACAATCAGCCCCAGCATTTT. Its translation: CASSLKVSWDNQPQHF.

This clonotype was counted only a few times. The chain carries TRBV10-3 and TRBJ2-1; 9 nucleotides line up with TRBD2. Unmatched junction bases numbered 5, after V lost 7 bases and J lost 4 bases. Germline values: CDR1 ENHRY, CDR2 SYGVKD. CDR3 length equals 14 residues. Here the CDR3 DNA reads TGTGCCATCAAGAAAGCGGGAGGATACAATGAGCAGTTCTTC. Residues: CAIKKAGGYNEQFF.

The chain joins TRBV12-5 to TRBJ2-7; weak D call: TRBD2 (7 bases). Germline V lookup: CDR1 LGHNT, CDR2 FRNRAP. This CDR3 region has 13 residues. The V gene lost 1 base and the J gene lost 8 bases, with 12 bases spanning the gap. CDR3: CASGLAPGGQQYF. Here the CDR3 DNA reads TGTGCTAGTGGTTTGGCTCCGGGGGGCCAGCAGTACTTC.

This clonotype appeared many times. This chain links TRBV19 with TRBJ2-6, with D possibly being TRBD1 or TRBD2 (5 bases each). Trimming cost V 6 bases and J 5 bases, with 8 bases left between them. This CDR3 has 13 residues. Germline V gene lookup returns CDR1 LNHDA and CDR2 SQIVND (reference sequence). CDR3 nucleotides: TGTGCCAGTAGGGAGGACAGGGCCAACGTCCTGACTTTC. Its translation is CASREDRANVLTF.

The chain has TRBV29-1 and TRBJ2-1, with D possibly being TRBD2 (7 bases). CDR3 length: 13 amino acids. Germline CDR1 reads SQVTM; CDR2 reads ANQGSEA. Trimming took off 5 bases at V and 9 bases at J, with 17 bases between the two ends. The chain's CDR3 is CSVSRGGAGEQFF. CDR3 DNA sequence: TGCAGCGTTTCGAGAGGGGGGGCGGGTGAGCAGTTCTTC.

This clonotype was seen a few times. This could be a read error, since a much larger clone is one nucleotide away. V is TRBV2 and J is TRBJ2-2; D is perhaps TRBD2 (6 bases). The V gene lost 6 bases and the J gene lost 0 bases, with 8 bases spanning the gap. CDR1 and CDR2 from the germline V gene are SNHLY and FYNNEI. This CDR3 is 14 amino acids long. CDR3 region: CASSGTPNTGELFF. For the CDR3, the DNA is TGTGCCAGCAGCGGGACTCCGAACACCGGGGAGCTGTTTTTT. Filled out from reference TRBV2 and TRBJ2-2, the complete variable domain reads EPEVTQTPSHQVTQMGQEVILRCVPISNHLYFYWYRQILGQKVEFLVSFYNNEISEKSEIFDDQFSVERPDGSNFTLKIRSTKLEDSAMYFCASSGTPNTGELFFGEGSRLTVL.

This clonotype was counted a few times. As DNA, the CDR3 is TGTGCCATCAGAGGGACGGACTATGGCTACACCTTC. Encoded protein: CAIRGTDYGYTF. The V gene is TRBV10-3, the J gene TRBJ1-2, with D possibly being TRBD1 (5 bases). V lost 6 bases to trimming and J lost 3 bases, with 8 bases between them. The germline gives CDR1 ENHRY, CDR2 SYGVKD. The CDR3 has 12 amino acids.

This clonotype has ten or more counts. This chain links TRBV11-3 with TRBJ2-1; no clear D gene. Germline V gene lookup returns CDR1 SGHNT and CDR2 YENEEA. The ends were cut back, 0 bases at V and 7 bases at J, with 10 bases in the middle. The CDR3 consists of 14 residues. CDR3 bases: TGTGCCAGCAGCTTAGAGGCCCTCGAGAATGAGCAGTTCTTC. Protein sequence: CASSLEALENEQFF.